Below, 6 T cell receptor beta chains from the same sample are listed, as sequenced in a study of regulatory T cells in long-lasting Graves disease. Time point here: newly diagnosed GD, antithyroid drugs for less than 3 months. The TCR library was prepared using RNA isolated from PBMCs. HTBI primers from iRepertoire and Arm-PCR of CDR3 regions yielded the TCR beta libraries. MiXCR was run by TCRdb on the multiplex PCR reads, yielding one entry per CDR3 protein. The sample shows roughly 420,000 distinct CDR3 sequences, about 16% of them seen only once. These same data were also listed under a study on T cells in Graves' hyperthyroidism and ophthalmopathy.

The source material was peripheral blood mononuclear cells (PBMCs), sampled at new diagnosis, from a patient treated with antithyroid drugs. Receptors were obtained from a woman aged 18 to 35 with Graves disease.

This clonotype was seen only a few times. The rearrangement uses TRBV6-1 and TRBJ1-1, with D perhaps TRBD1 (5 bases). The CDR3 extends over 13 amino acids. CDR1 and CDR2 from the germline V gene are MNHNS and SASEGT. V was clipped by 7 bases and J by 1 base, with 10 bases between them. The CDR3 sequence: CASTRQTNTEAFF. CDR3 nucleotides: TGTGCCAGCACCCGACAGACGAACACTGAAGCTTTCTTT.

This clonotype was detected many times. The rearrangement uses TRBV28 and TRBJ2-7, with 9 positions matching TRBD2. Germline assignment: CDR1 MDHEN and CDR2 SYDVKM. Losses at the gene ends were 6 bases for V and 1 base for J; bases not matched to a gene: 13. This CDR3 contains 17 residues. CDR3 sequence: CASSLSRPSGVSYEQYF. The DNA of the CDR3 is TGTGCCAGCAGCTTGTCGCGTCCTAGCGGGGTTTCCTACGAGCAGTACTTC.

This clonotype has a count of ten or more. The chain uses TRBV28 and TRBJ1-6; 7 bases align to TRBD1. The CDR3 spans 14 residues. Germline loops: CDR1 MDHEN, CDR2 SYDVKM. Trimming cost V 7 bases and J 8 bases; bases outside gene matches: 8. The CDR3 sequence is CASKGGTAHSPLHF. The CDR3 DNA follows: TGTGCCAGCAAAGGTGGGACAGCTCATTCACCCCTCCACTTT.

Concerning this clonotype itself: This could be a read error, since a much larger clone is one nucleotide away. This rearrangement joins TRBV7-3 to TRBJ2-5, with D tentatively TRBD2 (5 bases). The CDR3 has 13 amino acids. Trimming cost V 4 bases and J 6 bases, with 12 bases left between them. In germline, CDR1 is SGHTA, CDR2 FQGTGA. The CDR3 DNA sequence: TGTGCCAGCAGCTCAAGGGAGCGGCAGACCCAGTACTTC. Translated: CASSSRERQTQYF.

The sample holds a few counts of this clonotype. The gene calls are TRBV28 and TRBJ2-1; the D gene could be TRBD1 or TRBD2 (5 bases each). CDR3 length: 18 amino acids. Germline V gene data show CDR1 as MDHEN and CDR2 as SYDVKM. V was shortened by 5 bases and J by 6 bases, with 26 bases between the two germline ends. DNA for the CDR3: TGTGCCAGCAGTGGAGGCCTTCTTGGCGGGCGCAGGGCCAATGAGCAGTTCTTC. This gives the protein CASSGGLLGGRRANEQFF.

This clonotype has ten or more counts. This rearrangement joins TRBV20-1 to TRBJ2-5, with a possible D match to TRBD1 (5 bases). CDR3 size: 14 residues. Trimming shortened V by 2 bases and J by 4 bases, and 14 bases separated the two germline ends. In germline, CDR1 is DFQATT, CDR2 SNEGSKA (reference sequence). CDR3 coding DNA: TGCAGTGCTAGAAAGTTTCAGGGTGGAGAGACCCAGTACTTC. Its protein product is CSARKFQGGETQYF.